These 14 T cell receptor beta chains originate from one sample sequenced in a study of CD8+ T cells in alopecia areata. Indicated treatment: oral pan-JAK inhibitor, 5-10 mg twice daily. cDNA prepared by RNA extraction and subsequent reverse transcription served as the template for sequencing. Profiled with immunoSEQ multiplex PCR; TCRdb holds only in-frame clones, not every one. The sample shows about 110,000 clones, roughly 84% of them seen only once. This specimen consisted of CD8+ T cells sorted from blood, obtained at week 24, from a patient treated with tofacitinib. Receptors were obtained from a human donor with alopecia areata.

The chain has TRBV5-1 and TRBJ2-1; TRBD1 aligns across 9 bases. CDR1 and CDR2 (germline): SGHRS, YFSETQ. J was trimmed by 4 bases and V by 4 bases; bases with no gene match: 6. The CDR3 is 15 residues long. CDR3 bases: TGCGCCAGCAGCCTTGGACAGGGGATATACAATGAGCAGTTCTTC. Translating it yields CASSLGQGIYNEQFF.

This clone was counted once. The chain links TRBV27 to TRBJ2-2; 8 nucleotides align to TRBD1. The V gene end was trimmed by 2 bases and the J gene end by 3 bases; junction bases not matched to a gene: 2. Germline CDR1 reads MNHEY; CDR2 reads SMNVEV (reference sequence). CDR3 size: 15 residues. The CDR3 DNA is TGTGCCAGCAGTTTACTGGGACAGGACACCGGGGAGCTGTTTTTT. It encodes CASSLLGQDTGELFF.

This chain connects TRBV10-3 to TRBJ2-2; 7 bases match TRBD1. CDR1 and CDR2 (germline): ENHRY, SYGVKD. The length of the CDR3 is 15 residues. Losses at the gene ends were 8 bases for V and 0 bases for J; bases not matched to a gene: 6. The CDR3 sequence: CAIGDDRANTGELFF. The CDR3 DNA reads TGTGCCATCGGGGATGACAGGGCGAACACCGGGGAGCTGTTTTTT.

The rearrangement links TRBV30 to TRBJ2-2, with 7 nucleotides matching TRBD1. The CDR3 runs 14 residues. Germline V gene data show CDR1 as GTSNPN and CDR2 as SVGIG (reference sequence). With V trimmed by 3 bases and J by 0 bases, 1 base remained unmatched. DNA for the CDR3: TGTGCCTGGAGCGGGACAGCGAACACCGGGGAGCTGTTTTTT. Its translation: CAWSGTANTGELFF.

The chain combines TRBV6-6 with TRBJ1-4, with D perhaps matching TRBD1 (5 bases). The CDR3 runs to 16 residues. CDR1 is MNHNY, CDR2 SVGAGI, per germline (reference sequence). Trimming removed 0 bases from V and 0 bases from J, with 8 bases in between. CDR3 loop: CASSYSIGATNEKLFF. CDR3 DNA sequence: TGTGCCAGCAGTTACTCGATAGGGGCAACTAATGAAAAACTGTTTTTT.

The V call is TRBV5-5, the J call TRBJ2-1, with D unresolved. V was clipped by 0 bases and J by 9 bases, with 7 bases between them. From germline, CDR1 is SGHKS and CDR2 YYEKEE (reference sequence). The CDR3 is made up of 12 amino acids. CDR3 protein: CASSLVYGEQFF. CDR3 DNA: TGTGCCAGCAGCTTGGTTTACGGTGAGCAGTTCTTC.

The CDR3 region has the DNA TGTGCCAGCAGCTTGGTGGGCGGGGATGGGGAGACCCAGTACTTC. Amino acid sequence: CASSLVGGDGETQYF. The rearrangement joins TRBV5-4 to TRBJ2-5; D is possibly TRBD2 (6 bases). Germline V gene data show CDR1 as SGHNT and CDR2 as YYREEE (reference sequence). This CDR3 has 15 residues. The V and J ends lost 0 bases and 5 bases respectively, with 14 bases between them. The full variable domain, completed using reference TRBV5-4 and TRBJ2-5, is ETGVTQSPTHLIKTRGQQVTLRCSSQSGHNTVSWYQQALGQGPQFIFQYYREEENGRGNFPPRFSGLQFPNYSSELNVNALELDDSALYLCASSLVGGDGETQYFGPGTRLLVL.

V and J are TRBV4-3 and TRBJ2-4, with 12 bases matching TRBD2. This CDR3 contains 16 residues. The junction had 10 bases not matched to a gene; V was cut back by 0 bases and J by 13 bases. Per the germline V gene, CDR1 is LGHNA and CDR2 is YSLEER. DNA of the CDR3: TGCGCCAGCAGCCAAGATGGGCTAGCGGGGGGGCCAGTCCAGTACTTC. Residues: CASSQDGLAGGPVQYF.

The CDR3 nucleotides are TGTGCCAGCAGCGAGGGACAGCTACTCCAAGAGACCCAGTACTTC. Amino acids: CASSEGQLLQETQYF. V gene TRBV6-6 combines with J gene TRBJ2-5; 7 bases map to TRBD1. Germline V CDR1 and CDR2: MNHNY, SVGAGI (reference sequence). The CDR3 consists of 15 residues. J was trimmed by 1 base and V by 6 bases; bases with no gene match: 8.

The chain employs TRBV27 and TRBJ2-1; D gene uncertain. In germline, CDR1 is MNHEY, CDR2 SMNVEV (reference sequence). Deletions cut 7 bases from V and 4 bases from J, with 5 bases between. The CDR3 contains 11 residues. The CDR3 sequence is CASTSYNEQFF. CDR3 nucleotides: TGTGCCAGCACGAGTTACAATGAGCAGTTCTTC.

The rearrangement joins TRBV27 to TRBJ2-7; the match to TRBD1 covers 7 bases. CDR3 size: 14 residues. V was pared by 3 bases and J by 2 bases, with 4 bases of the junction left unmatched. Germline lookup yields CDR1 MNHEY and CDR2 SMNVEV (reference sequence). The CDR3 loop reads CASSLTGWAYEQYF. CDR3 in DNA: TGTGCCAGCAGTTTGACAGGGTGGGCCTACGAGCAGTACTTC.

This sequence joins TRBV28 and TRBJ2-3; 10 bases align to TRBD2. V trimming: 3 bases; J trimming: 2 bases; junction bases outside the gene matches: 2. The CDR3 is made up of 15 amino acids. Germline CDR1 MDHEN, CDR2 SYDVKM. The CDR3: CASSFSGGLTDTQYF. CDR3 DNA sequence: TGTGCCAGCAGTTTTAGCGGGGGGCTCACAGATACGCAGTATTTT.

The J gene is TRBJ2-7, the V gene TRBV29-1; the D gene is possibly TRBD1 (6 bases). The germline V gene has CDR1 SQVTM and CDR2 ANQGSEA. The CDR3 has 12 residues. V gave up 6 bases and J gave up 2 bases, with 11 bases separating them. The CDR3 DNA reads as TGCAGCGTCGGGACACTCACCTACGAGCAGTACTTC. It encodes CSVGTLTYEQYF.

This rearrangement joins TRBV6-1 to TRBJ2-7; 9 nucleotides agree with TRBD2. Per the germline V gene, CDR1 is MNHNS and CDR2 is SASEGT. V shed 4 bases, J shed 3 bases, and the junction held 4 bases outside the gene matches. The CDR3 length is 14 residues. CDR3 DNA: TGTGCCAGCAGTGCGGCTAGCGGGGACTACGAGCAGTACTTC. This codes for CASSAASGDYEQYF.